Shown below are 8 T cell receptor beta chains from a single sample sequenced in a study of blood T cells in healthy people across ages. Combining a sample-barcoded 5' primer with a J-beta primer mix, a second PCR ran for roughly 7 to 11 cycles. From the 5' RACE reads, TCRdb called clonotypes with MiXCR, one entry per CDR3 protein. This repertoire shows 1.5 million to 2 million distinct CDR3 sequences, approximately 28% found once; its top ten account for roughly 8%. Material for sequencing was blood. All receptors derive from a woman aged 25 to 39 in good health.

This clonotype was detected once. This chain joins TRBV15 and TRBJ1-4; D might be TRBD1 (5 bases). The CDR3 length is 18 residues. Germline CDR1 LNHNV, CDR2 YYDKDF (reference sequence). The V and J ends lost 5 bases and 0 bases respectively, with 19 bases between them. The CDR3 DNA reads as TGTGCCACCAGCCGAGGAGGCTCGACAGTTGCAACTAATGAAAAACTGTTTTTT. Protein sequence: CATSRGGSTVATNEKLFF.

This clonotype occurred a few times. The genes are TRBV10-3 and TRBJ2-3, with TRBD2 matching 8 bases. V lost 7 bases to trimming and J lost 1 base; unmatched junction nucleotides: 7. Germline loops: CDR1 ENHRY, CDR2 SYGVKD. The CDR3 has 15 residues. Written as DNA, the CDR3 is TGTGCCATCAACCCCAGCGGGAGCGGCACAGATACGCAGTATTTT. It specifies CAINPSGSGTDTQYF.

Worth noting for this clonotype: Given a much more abundant clone one base away, this may be a read error. This chain uses TRBV29-1 with TRBJ2-3; the D gene is possibly TRBD2 (5 bases). The germline V gene encodes CDR1 SQVTM and CDR2 ANQGSEA. The CDR3 runs to 14 residues. Trimming pared 6 bases from V and 2 bases from J, leaving 15 bases between. CDR3 sequence reads: CSVVSGPLTDTQYF. Written as DNA, the CDR3 is TGCAGCGTGGTCAGCGGACCTCTCACAGATACGCAGTATTTT.

At least ten counts were recorded for this clonotype. The chain combines TRBV10-2 with TRBJ2-3; 9 bases fit TRBD2. The ends lost 6 bases at V and 6 bases at J; junction bases unmatched: 7. Germline loops: CDR1 WSHSY, CDR2 SAAADI. This CDR3 has 14 amino acids. The CDR3 DNA follows: TGCGCCAGCAGGCTAGCGGGGTCGCTGGATACGCAGTATTTT. As protein: CASRLAGSLDTQYF.

Only a few counts were recorded for this clonotype. This chain connects TRBV7-9 to TRBJ2-5; D is possibly TRBD1 or TRBD2 (5 bases each). Per germline, CDR1 SEHNR and CDR2 FQNEAQ (reference sequence). This CDR3 is built from 16 residues. Trimming took 0 bases from V and 5 from J, leaving 16 bases between them. The CDR3 here is CASSLAFVGDPETQYF. The CDR3 region has the DNA TGTGCCAGCAGCTTAGCGTTCGTGGGGGACCCCGAGACCCAGTACTTC.

This clonotype was recorded many times. J is TRBJ1-5 and V is TRBV12-3 or TRBV12-4; 7 nucleotides align to TRBD1. The V gene end was trimmed by 7 bases and the J gene end by 3 bases; junction bases not matched to a gene: 9. The length of the CDR3 is 15 residues. The CDR3 DNA follows: TGTGCCAGCAAGGGGGGGACAGCCAACAATCAGCCCCAGCATTTT. This gives the protein CASKGGTANNQPQHF.

This clonotype was counted between two and nine times. V usage is TRBV27 and J usage is TRBJ2-5, with 7 positions matching TRBD1. Germline trimming cut 6 bases from V and 1 base from J; bases unmatched to any gene: 11. The germline CDR1 and CDR2 sequences are MNHEY and SMNVEV (reference sequence). The CDR3 has 16 residues. In DNA, the CDR3 is TGTGCCAGCAGCATCTACCAGAACAGGGGCCAAGAGACCCAGTACTTC. This gives the protein CASSIYQNRGQETQYF.

This chain links TRBV5-1 with TRBJ1-4; TRBD1 is a possible D gene (5 bases). CDR3 size: 14 residues. Trimming pared 2 bases from V and 8 bases from J, leaving 13 bases between. Germline V gene data show CDR1 as SGHRS and CDR2 as YFSETQ. CDR3 sequence (DNA): TGCGCCAGCAGCTTAGGGGCCAGCGGAGAAAAACTGTTTTTT. Its protein product is CASSLGASGEKLFF.